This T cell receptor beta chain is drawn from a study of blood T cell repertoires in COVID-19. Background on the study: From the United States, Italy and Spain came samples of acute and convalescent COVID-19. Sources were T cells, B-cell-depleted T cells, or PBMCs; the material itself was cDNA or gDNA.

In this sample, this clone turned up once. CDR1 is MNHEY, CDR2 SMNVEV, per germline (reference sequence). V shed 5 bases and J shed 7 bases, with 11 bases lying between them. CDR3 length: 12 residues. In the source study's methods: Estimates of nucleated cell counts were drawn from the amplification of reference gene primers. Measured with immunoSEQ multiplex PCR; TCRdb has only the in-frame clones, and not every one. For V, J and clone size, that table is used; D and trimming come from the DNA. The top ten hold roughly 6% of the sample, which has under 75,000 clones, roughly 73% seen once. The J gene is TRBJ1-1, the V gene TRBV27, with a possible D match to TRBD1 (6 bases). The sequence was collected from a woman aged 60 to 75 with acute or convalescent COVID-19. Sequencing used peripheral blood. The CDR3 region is CASSRGGSEAFF. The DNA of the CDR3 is TGTGCCAGCAGTCGGGGGGGCAGTGAAGCTTTCTTT.